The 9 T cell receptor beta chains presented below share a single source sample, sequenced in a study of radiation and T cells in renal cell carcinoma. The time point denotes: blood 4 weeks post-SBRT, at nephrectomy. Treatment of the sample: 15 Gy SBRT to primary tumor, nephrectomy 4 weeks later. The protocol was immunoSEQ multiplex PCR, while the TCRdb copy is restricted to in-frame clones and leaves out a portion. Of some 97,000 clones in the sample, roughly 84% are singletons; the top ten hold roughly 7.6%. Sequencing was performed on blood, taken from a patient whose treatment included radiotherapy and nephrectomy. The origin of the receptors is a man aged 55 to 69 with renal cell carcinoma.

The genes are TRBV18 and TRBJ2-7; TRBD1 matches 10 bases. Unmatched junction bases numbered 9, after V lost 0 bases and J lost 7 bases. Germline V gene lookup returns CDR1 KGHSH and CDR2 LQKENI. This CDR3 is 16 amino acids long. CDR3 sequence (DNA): TGTGCCAGCTCACCACCGGGCGGACAGGGGGTTTGGGAGCAGTACTTC. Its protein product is CASSPPGGQGVWEQYF.

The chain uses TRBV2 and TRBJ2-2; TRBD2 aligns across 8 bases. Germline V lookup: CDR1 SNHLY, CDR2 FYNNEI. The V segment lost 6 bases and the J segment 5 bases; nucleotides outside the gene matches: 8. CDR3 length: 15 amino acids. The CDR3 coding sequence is TGTGCCAGCAGGGGTAGCGGGGTTTGGACCGGGGAGCTGTTTTTT. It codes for CASRGSGVWTGELFF.

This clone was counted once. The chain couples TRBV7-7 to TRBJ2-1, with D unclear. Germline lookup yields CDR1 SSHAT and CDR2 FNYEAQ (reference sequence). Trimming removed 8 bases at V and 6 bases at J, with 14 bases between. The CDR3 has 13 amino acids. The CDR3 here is CASANPSTNEQFF. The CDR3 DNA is TGTGCCAGCGCAAATCCCTCAACCAATGAGCAGTTCTTC. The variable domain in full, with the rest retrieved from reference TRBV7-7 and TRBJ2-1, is GAGVSQSPRYKVTKRGQDVTLRCDPISSHATLYWYQQALGQGPEFLTYFNYEAQPDKSGLPSDRFSAERPEGSISTLTIQRTEQRDSAMYRCASANPSTNEQFFGPGTRLTVL.

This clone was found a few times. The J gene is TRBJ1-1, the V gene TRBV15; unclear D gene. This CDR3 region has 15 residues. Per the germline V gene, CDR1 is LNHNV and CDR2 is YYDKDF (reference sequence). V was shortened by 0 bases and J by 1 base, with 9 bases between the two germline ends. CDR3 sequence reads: CATSRDKGRNTEAFF. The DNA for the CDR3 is TGTGCCACCAGCAGAGATAAGGGAAGGAACACTGAAGCTTTCTTT. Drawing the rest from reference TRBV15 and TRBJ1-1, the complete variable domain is DAMVIQNPRYQVTQFGKPVTLSCSQTLNHNVMYWYQQKSSQAPKLLFHYYDKDFNNEADTPDNFQSRRPNTSFCFLDIRSPGLGDTAMYLCATSRDKGRNTEAFFGQGTRLTVV.

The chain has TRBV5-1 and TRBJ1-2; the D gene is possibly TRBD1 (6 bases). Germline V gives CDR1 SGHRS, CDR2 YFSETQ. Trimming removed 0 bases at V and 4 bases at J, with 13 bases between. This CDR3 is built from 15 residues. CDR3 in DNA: TGCGCCAGCAGCTTGGAACAGGGAGTACCCTATGGCTACACCTTC. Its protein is CASSLEQGVPYGYTF.

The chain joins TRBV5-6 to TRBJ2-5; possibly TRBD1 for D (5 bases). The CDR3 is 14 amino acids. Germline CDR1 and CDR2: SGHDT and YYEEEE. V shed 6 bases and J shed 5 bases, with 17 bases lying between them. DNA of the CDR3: TGTGCCAGCATCAAATCAGGGCTCAGTGAGACCCAGTACTTC. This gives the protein CASIKSGLSETQYF.

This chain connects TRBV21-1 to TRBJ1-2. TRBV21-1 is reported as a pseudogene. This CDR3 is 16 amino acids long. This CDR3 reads CASSKVERLPNYGYTF. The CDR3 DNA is TGTGCCAGCAGCAAAGTAGAAAGGTTACCTAACTATGGCTACACCTTC.

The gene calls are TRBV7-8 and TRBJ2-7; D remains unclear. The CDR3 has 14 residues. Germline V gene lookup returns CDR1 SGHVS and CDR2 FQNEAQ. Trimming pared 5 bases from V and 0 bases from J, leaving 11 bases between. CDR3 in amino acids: CASSLLGVSYEQYF. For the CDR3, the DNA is TGTGCCAGCAGCCTCCTTGGGGTCTCCTACGAGCAGTACTTC. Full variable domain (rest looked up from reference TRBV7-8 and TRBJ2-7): GAGVSQSPRYKVAKRGQDVALRCDPISGHVSLFWYQQALGQGPEFLTYFQNEAQLDKSGLPSDRFFAERPEGSVSTLKIQRTQQEDSAVYLCASSLLGVSYEQYFGPGTRLTVT.

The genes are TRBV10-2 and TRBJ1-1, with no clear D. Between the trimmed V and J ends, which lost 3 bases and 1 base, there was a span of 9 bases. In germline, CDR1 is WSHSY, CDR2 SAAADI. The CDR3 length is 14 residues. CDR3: CASSELVPNTEAFF. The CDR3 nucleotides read TGCGCCAGCAGTGAATTGGTACCGAACACTGAAGCTTTCTTT.